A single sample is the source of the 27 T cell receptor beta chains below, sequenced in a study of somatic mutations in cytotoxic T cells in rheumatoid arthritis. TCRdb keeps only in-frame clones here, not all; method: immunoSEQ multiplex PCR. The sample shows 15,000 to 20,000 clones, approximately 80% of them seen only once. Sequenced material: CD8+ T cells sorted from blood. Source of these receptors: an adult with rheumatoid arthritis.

CDR3 in DNA: TGTGCCAGCAGTAGCGAGGGGTTTAGTACTGAAGCTTTCTTT. As protein: CASSSEGFSTEAFF. The chain couples TRBV6-5 to TRBJ1-1; tentatively, D is TRBD1 (5 bases). The germline CDR1 and CDR2 sequences are MNHEY and SVGAGI. This CDR3 has 14 residues. The V end was cut by 5 bases, the J end by 5 bases, with 15 bases between.

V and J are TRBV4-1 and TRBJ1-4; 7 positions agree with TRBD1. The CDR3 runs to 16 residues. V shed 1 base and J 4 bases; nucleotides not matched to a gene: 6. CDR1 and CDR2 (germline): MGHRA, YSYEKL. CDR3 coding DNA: TGCGCCAGCAGCCAAGGGGTCTCAGGGGGTAATGAAAAACTGTTTTTT. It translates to CASSQGVSGGNEKLFF.

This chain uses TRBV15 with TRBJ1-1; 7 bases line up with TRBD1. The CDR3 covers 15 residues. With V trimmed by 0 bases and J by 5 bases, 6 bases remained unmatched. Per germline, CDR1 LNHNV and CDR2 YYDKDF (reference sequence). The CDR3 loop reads CATSRDKGAGTEAFF. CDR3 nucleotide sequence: TGTGCCACCAGCAGAGATAAGGGGGCTGGAACTGAAGCTTTCTTT.

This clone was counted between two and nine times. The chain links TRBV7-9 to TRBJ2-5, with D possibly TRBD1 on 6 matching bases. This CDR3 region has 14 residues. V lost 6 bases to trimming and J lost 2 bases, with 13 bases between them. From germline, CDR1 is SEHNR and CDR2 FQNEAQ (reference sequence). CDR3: CASSPQGGQETQYF. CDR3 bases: TGTGCCAGCAGTCCCCAAGGGGGTCAAGAGACCCAGTACTTC.

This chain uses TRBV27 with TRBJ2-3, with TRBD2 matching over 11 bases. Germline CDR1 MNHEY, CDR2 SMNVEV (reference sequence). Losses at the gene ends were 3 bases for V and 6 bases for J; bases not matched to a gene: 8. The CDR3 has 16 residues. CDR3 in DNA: TGTGCCAGCAGTTTCCTTAGCGGGGGGGCAGAGGATACGCAGTATTTT. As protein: CASSFLSGGAEDTQYF.

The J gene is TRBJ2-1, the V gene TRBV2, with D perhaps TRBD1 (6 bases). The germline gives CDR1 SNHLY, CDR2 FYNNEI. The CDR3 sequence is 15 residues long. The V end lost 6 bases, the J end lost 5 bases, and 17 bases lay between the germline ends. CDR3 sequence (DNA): TGTGCCAGCAGATTGGGGACATTAGGCAACAATGAGCAGTTCTTC. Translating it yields CASRLGTLGNNEQFF.

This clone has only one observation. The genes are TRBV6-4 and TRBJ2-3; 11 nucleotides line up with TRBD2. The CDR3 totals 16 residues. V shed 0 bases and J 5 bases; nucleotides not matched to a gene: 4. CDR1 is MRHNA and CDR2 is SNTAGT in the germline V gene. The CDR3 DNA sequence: TGTGCCAGCAGTGACTCGGCTAGCGGGGGGCAAGATACGCAGTATTTT. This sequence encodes CASSDSASGGQDTQYF.

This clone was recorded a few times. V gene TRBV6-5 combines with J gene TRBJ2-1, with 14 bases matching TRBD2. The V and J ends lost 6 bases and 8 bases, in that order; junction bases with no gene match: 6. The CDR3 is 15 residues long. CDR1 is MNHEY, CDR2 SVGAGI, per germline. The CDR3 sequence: CASSQTSGGVDEQFF. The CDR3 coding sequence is TGTGCCAGCAGCCAGACTAGCGGGGGGGTCGATGAGCAGTTCTTC.

CDR3 nucleotide sequence: TGTGCCAGCAGTGATGGACACTCAGAGACCCAGTACTTC. Translating gives CASSDGHSETQYF. The gene calls are TRBV6-1 and TRBJ2-5, with TRBD1 as a possible D gene (5 bases). This CDR3 is built from 13 residues. Trimming stripped 3 bases from V and 4 bases from J, with 9 bases between. Germline assignment: CDR1 MNHNS and CDR2 SASEGT.

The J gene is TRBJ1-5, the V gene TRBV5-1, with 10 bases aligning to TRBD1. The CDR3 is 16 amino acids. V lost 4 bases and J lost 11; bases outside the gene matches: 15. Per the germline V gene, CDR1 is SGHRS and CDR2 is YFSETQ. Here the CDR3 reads CASSQGQGRPRVAQHF. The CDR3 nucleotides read TGCGCCAGCAGCCAGGGACAGGGGAGACCGAGAGTGGCCCAGCATTTT.

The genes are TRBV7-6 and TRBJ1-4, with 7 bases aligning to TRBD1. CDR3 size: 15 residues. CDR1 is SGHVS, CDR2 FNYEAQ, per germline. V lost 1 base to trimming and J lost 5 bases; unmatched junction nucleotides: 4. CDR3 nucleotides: TGTGCCAGCAGCTTAGGACACAGGGGAAATGAAAAACTGTTTTTT. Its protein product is CASSLGHRGNEKLFF. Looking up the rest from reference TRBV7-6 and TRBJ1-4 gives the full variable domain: GAGVSQSPRYKVTKRGQDVALRCDPISGHVSLYWYRQALGQGPEFLTYFNYEAQQDKSGLPNDRFSAERPEGSISTLTIQRTEQRDSAMYRCASSLGHRGNEKLFFGSGTQLSVL.

For the CDR3, the DNA is TGTGCCAGCAGTTCGTGGACTAGCGGGGGAGAACATCAAGAGACCCAGTACTTC. It translates to CASSSWTSGGEHQETQYF. The chain has TRBV27 and TRBJ2-5; 13 nucleotides agree with TRBD2. V trimming: 4 bases; J trimming: 2 bases; junction bases outside the gene matches: 10. The CDR3 is 18 residues long. CDR1 and CDR2 from the germline V gene are MNHEY and SMNVEV (reference sequence).

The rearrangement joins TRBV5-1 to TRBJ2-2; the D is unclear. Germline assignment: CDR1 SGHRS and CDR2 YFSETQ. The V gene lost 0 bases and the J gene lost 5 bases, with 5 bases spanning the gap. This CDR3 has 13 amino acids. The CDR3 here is CASSLVGTGELFF. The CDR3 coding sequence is TGCGCCAGCAGCTTGGTGGGGACCGGGGAGCTGTTTTTT.

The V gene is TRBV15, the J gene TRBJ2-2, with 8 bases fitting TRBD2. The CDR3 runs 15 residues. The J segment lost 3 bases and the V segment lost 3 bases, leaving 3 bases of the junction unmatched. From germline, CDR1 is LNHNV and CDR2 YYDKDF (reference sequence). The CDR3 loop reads CATSSRRGDTGELFF. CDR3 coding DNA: TGTGCCACCAGCAGTAGGCGGGGGGACACCGGGGAGCTGTTTTTT.

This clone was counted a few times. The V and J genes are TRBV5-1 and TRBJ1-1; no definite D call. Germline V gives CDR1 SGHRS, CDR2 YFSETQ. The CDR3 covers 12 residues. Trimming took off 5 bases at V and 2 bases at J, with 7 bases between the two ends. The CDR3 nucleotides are TGCGCCAGCAGAGGGCATAACACTGAAGCTTTCTTT. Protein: CASRGHNTEAFF.

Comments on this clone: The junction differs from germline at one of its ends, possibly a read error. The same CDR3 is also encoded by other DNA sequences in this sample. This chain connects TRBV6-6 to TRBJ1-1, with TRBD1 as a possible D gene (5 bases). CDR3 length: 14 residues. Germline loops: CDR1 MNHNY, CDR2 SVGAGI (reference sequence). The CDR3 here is CASSLGHSGTEAFF. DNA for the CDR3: TGCGCCAGCAGTTTAGGACATTCAGGCACTGAAGCTTTCTTT.

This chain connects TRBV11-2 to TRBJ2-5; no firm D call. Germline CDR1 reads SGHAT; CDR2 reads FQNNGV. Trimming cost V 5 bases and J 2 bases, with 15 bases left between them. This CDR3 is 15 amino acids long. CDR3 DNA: TGTGCCAGCAGCATCACCCGGTCCTGGCAAGAGACCCAGTACTTC. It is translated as CASSITRSWQETQYF.

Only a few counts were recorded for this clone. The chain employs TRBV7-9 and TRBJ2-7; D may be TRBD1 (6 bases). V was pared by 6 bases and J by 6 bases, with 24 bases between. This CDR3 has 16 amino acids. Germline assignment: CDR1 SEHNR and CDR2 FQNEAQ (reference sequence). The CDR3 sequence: CASRPIQQGPAVEQYF. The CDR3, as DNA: TGTGCCAGCAGACCGATCCAACAGGGACCAGCGGTCGAGCAGTACTTC. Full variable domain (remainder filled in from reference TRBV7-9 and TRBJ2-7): DTGVSQNPRHKITKRGQNVTFRCDPISEHNRLYWYRQTLGQGPEFLTYFQNEAQLEKSRLLSDRFSAERPKGSFSTLEIQRTEQGDSAMYLCASRPIQQGPAVEQYFGPGTRLTVT.

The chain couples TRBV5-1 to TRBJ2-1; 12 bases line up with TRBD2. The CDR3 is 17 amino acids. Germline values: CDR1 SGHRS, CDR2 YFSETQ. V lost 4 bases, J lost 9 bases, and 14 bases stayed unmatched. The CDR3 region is CASSISSGGALGFEQFF. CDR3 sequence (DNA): TGCGCCAGCAGCATCTCTAGCGGGGGGGCGTTGGGATTTGAGCAGTTCTTC.

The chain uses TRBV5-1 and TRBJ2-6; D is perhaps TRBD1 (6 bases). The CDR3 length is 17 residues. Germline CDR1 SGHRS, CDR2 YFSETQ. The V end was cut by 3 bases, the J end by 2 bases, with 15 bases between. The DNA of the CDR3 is TGCGCCAGCAGCTCACAGGGCGTAGGTCCTGGGGCCAACGTCCTGACTTTC. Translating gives CASSSQGVGPGANVLTF. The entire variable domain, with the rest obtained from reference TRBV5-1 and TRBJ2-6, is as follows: KAGVTQTPRYLIKTRGQQVTLSCSPISGHRSVSWYQQTPGQGLQFLFEYFSETQRNKGNFPGRFSGRQFSNSRSEMNVSTLELGDSALYLCASSSQGVGPGANVLTFGAGSRLTVL.

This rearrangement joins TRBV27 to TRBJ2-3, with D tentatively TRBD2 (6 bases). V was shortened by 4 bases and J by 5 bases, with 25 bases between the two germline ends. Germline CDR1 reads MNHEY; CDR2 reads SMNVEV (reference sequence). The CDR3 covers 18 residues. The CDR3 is CASSSLILREIGKDTQYF. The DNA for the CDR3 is TGTGCCAGCAGTTCTCTCATTCTACGGGAGATAGGAAAAGATACGCAGTATTTT.

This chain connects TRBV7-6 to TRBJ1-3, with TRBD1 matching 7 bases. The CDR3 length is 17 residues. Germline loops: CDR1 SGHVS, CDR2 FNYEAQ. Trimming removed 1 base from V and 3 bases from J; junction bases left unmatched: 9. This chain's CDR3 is CASSLEGGGYIGNTIYF. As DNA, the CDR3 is TGTGCCAGCAGCTTAGAGGGAGGGGGCTATATTGGAAACACCATATATTTT. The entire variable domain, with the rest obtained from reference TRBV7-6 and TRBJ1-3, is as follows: GAGVSQSPRYKVTKRGQDVALRCDPISGHVSLYWYRQALGQGPEFLTYFNYEAQQDKSGLPNDRFSAERPEGSISTLTIQRTEQRDSAMYRCASSLEGGGYIGNTIYFGEGSWLTVV.

DNA for the CDR3: TGTGCCAGCAGCGTAGGGATACAGGGGGGAAACTATGGCTACACCTTC. Its translation: CASSVGIQGGNYGYTF. V is TRBV9 and J is TRBJ1-2, with 8 bases lining up with TRBD1. Trimming cost V 0 bases and J 2 bases; bases outside gene matches: 6. Germline V gives CDR1 SGDLS, CDR2 YYNGEE. The CDR3 has 16 residues. The full variable domain, completed using reference TRBV9 and TRBJ1-2, is DSGVTQTPKHLITATGQRVTLRCSPRSGDLSVYWYQQSLDQGLQFLIQYYNGEERAKGNILERFSAQQFPDLHSELNLSSLELGDSALYFCASSVGIQGGNYGYTFGSGTRLTVV.

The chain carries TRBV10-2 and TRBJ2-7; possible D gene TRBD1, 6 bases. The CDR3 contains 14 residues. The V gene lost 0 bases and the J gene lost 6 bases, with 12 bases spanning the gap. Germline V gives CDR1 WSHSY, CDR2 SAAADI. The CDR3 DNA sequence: TGCGCCAGCAGTGAGTCGCGTCAGGGGTTCGAGCAGTACGTC. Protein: CASSESRQGFEQYV.

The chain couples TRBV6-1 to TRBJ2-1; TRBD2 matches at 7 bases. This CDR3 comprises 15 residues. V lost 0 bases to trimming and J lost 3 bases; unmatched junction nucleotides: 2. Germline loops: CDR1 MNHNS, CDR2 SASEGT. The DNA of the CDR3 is TGTGCCAGCAGTGAAGCCCAGCGGGGCTACAATGAGCAGTTCTTC. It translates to CASSEAQRGYNEQFF.

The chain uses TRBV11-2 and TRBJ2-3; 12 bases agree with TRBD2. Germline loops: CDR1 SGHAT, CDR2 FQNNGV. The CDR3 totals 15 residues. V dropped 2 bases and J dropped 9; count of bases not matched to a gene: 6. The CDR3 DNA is TGTGCCAGCAGCTTATCTAGCGGGGGGGCAATAACGCAGTATTTT. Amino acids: CASSLSSGGAITQYF.

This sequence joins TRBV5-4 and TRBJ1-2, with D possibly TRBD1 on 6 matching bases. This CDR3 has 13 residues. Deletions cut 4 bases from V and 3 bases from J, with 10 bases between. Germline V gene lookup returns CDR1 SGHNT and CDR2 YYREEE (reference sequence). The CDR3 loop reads CASSPGGDYGYTF. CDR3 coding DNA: TGTGCCAGCAGCCCCGGGGGCGACTATGGCTACACCTTC.